Listed below are T cell receptor beta chains from one sample, sequenced in a study of blood T cell repertoires in COVID-19. Produced via immunoSEQ multiplex PCR; TCRdb's table is partial and in-frame only. The sample gives about 170,000 clones, 87% of which show up once; over 0.95% is in the top ten. Material: PBMCs or T cells enriched from blood (not recorded which). These receptors all stem from a human donor with acute COVID-19. The donor label of this sample is uncertain. CDR3s include the opening cysteine and the closing phenylalanine or tryptophan. Each record gives: clone size, D gene, V gene, J gene, CDR3 DNA, CDR3 protein. The D gene is left open where the match is weak. The listing skips clone size in some rows; elsewhere it reads once, few, many or a size class.

abundance: -; d_gene: TRBD1; v_gene: TRBV20-1; j_gene: TRBJ2-7; CDR3nt: TGCAGTGCTAGTGGAGATGGACAGGGTAGTCCCTACGAGCAGTACTTC; CDR3aa: CSASGDGQGSPYEQYF
abundance: -; d_gene: TRBD1; v_gene: TRBV5-1; j_gene: TRBJ2-7; CDR3nt: TGCGCCAGCGGGCCAGGGGGCGGTGAGCAGTACTTC; CDR3aa: CASGPGGGEQYF
abundance: -; d_gene: -; v_gene: TRBV3-1/TRBV3-2; j_gene: TRBJ2-3; CDR3nt: TGTGCCAGCAGCCAATTTGAGGGGACTGGAAAGACTTGGTCAGATACGCAGTATTTT; CDR3aa: CASSQFEGTGKTWSDTQYF
abundance: -; d_gene: -; v_gene: TRBV5-4; j_gene: TRBJ2-5; CDR3nt: TGTGCCAGCAGCCCCCCACAGGGAGAGACCCAGTACTTC; CDR3aa: CASSPPQGETQYF
abundance: -; d_gene: -; v_gene: TRBV11-2; j_gene: TRBJ1-2; CDR3nt: TGTGCCAGCAGCACGGGGAGGGCCTATGGCTACACCTTC; CDR3aa: CASSTGRAYGYTF
abundance: -; d_gene: -; v_gene: TRBV6-2/TRBV6-3; j_gene: TRBJ2-7; CDR3nt: TGTGCCAGCAGCCTAACAGGGGGGGGTCTTGGCGAGCAGTACTTC; CDR3aa: CASSLTGGGLGEQYF
abundance: -; d_gene: -; v_gene: TRBV5-1; j_gene: TRBJ2-2; CDR3nt: TGCGCCAGCAGCTCAGCCCCAGGGGAAATCGGGGAGCTGTTTTTT; CDR3aa: CASSSAPGEIGELFF
abundance: -; d_gene: TRBD1; v_gene: TRBV7-2; j_gene: TRBJ1-4; CDR3nt: TGTGCCAGCAGCTTAGGTGGACAGGGGGGAGAAAAACTGTTTTTT; CDR3aa: CASSLGGQGGEKLFF
abundance: once; d_gene: TRBD1; v_gene: TRBV5-6; j_gene: TRBJ1-1; CDR3nt: TGTGCCAGCAGCTTCGCACAGGGGGCAAGGGGAACTGAAGCTTTCTTT; CDR3aa: CASSFAQGARGTEAFF
abundance: -; d_gene: -; v_gene: TRBV3-1/TRBV3-2; j_gene: TRBJ1-2; CDR3nt: TGTGCCAGCAGCCAAGCTCAGGGTGACTATGGCTACACCTTC; CDR3aa: CASSQAQGDYGYTF
abundance: -; d_gene: -; v_gene: TRBV20-1; j_gene: TRBJ2-5; CDR3nt: TGCAGTGCTGATGAGCAAGAGACCCAGTACTTC; CDR3aa: CSADEQETQYF
abundance: -; d_gene: TRBD1; v_gene: TRBV6-5; j_gene: TRBJ1-5; CDR3nt: TGTGCCAGCATCCCTACAGGGGGGGATCAGCCCCAGCATTTT; CDR3aa: CASIPTGGDQPQHF
abundance: -; d_gene: TRBD1; v_gene: TRBV27; j_gene: TRBJ1-2; CDR3nt: TGTGCCAGCAGTCCCAACAGGGGAGACAACTATGGCTACACCTTC; CDR3aa: CASSPNRGDNYGYTF
abundance: -; d_gene: -; v_gene: TRBV21-1; j_gene: TRBJ2-2; CDR3nt: TGTGCCAGCAGCAAAGCGCCCGGGACAGGGGAAAACGGGGAGCTGTTTTTT; CDR3aa: CASSKAPGTGENGELFF
abundance: -; d_gene: TRBD2; v_gene: TRBV6-2/TRBV6-3; j_gene: TRBJ2-1; CDR3nt: TGTGCCAGCAGTTACTCTCCTGCGGGGGGCATCTACAATGAGCAGTTCTTC; CDR3aa: CASSYSPAGGIYNEQFF
abundance: -; d_gene: TRBD1; v_gene: TRBV5-1; j_gene: TRBJ1-4; CDR3nt: TGCGCCAGCAGCCGCGGGACAGGGGGCCTCGAAAAACTGTTTTTT; CDR3aa: CASSRGTGGLEKLFF